This TCR beta chain was sequenced in a study of tumor-infiltrating lymphocytes in localized non-small cell lung cancer. Sequencing was performed with immunoSEQ multiplex PCR; in TCRdb, only in-frame clones are kept and a portion is missing. The sample has about 5,500 clones; around 82% are singletons. Whole-study results and caveats: Each assay used a separate piece of the same tissue. Not all patients were TCR sequenced, owing to tissue quantity. Higher tumor T cell infiltration than in uninvolved lung was supported by TCRbeta sequencing.

Germline assignment: CDR1 MNHEY and CDR2 SMNVEV (reference sequence). Trimming took off 4 bases at V and 0 bases at J, with 7 bases between the two ends. The CDR3 is made up of 14 amino acids. As to this clone: No antigen is known for it.

The sequenced sample was lung tumor tissue. The clonotype was recovered from a human donor with non-small cell lung cancer. The J gene is TRBJ1-3, the V gene TRBV27; a weak D match, TRBD1 (6 bases). CDR3 sequence (DNA): TGTGCCAGCAGTTCAGGGGTCTCTGGAAACACCATATATTTT. This encodes CASSSGVSGNTIYF.